This T cell receptor beta chain was sequenced during a study of post-analysis software for immune sequencing data. Overall study findings and caveats: Comparison of patients with controls showed five or six TRBV segments more frequent in patients, TRBV5-6, TRBV5-1 and TRBV20-1 among them.

Included in the TCR beta cDNA libraries were unique molecular identifiers. The authors obtained roughly 550,000 cDNA molecules from about 0.94 to 9.7 million T cells. One entry per CDR3 protein, called by TCRdb with MiXCR from the PCR reads. The data contain approximately 730,000 distinct CDR3 sequences, more than 45% of them singletons. This CDR3 is built from 14 residues. The germline V and J ends were trimmed by 0 bases and 2 bases, with 8 bases remaining between them. The germline gives CDR1 MNHEY, CDR2 SVGEGT. About this clonotype itself: Its antigen is as yet unknown.

This clonotype was sampled from a girl under 18 with multiple sclerosis. The sample was blood. The V and J genes are TRBV6-2 or TRBV6-3 and TRBJ2-7; possibly TRBD1 for D (5 bases). The CDR3 sequence is CASSYSAGTYEQYF. DNA for the CDR3: TGTGCCAGCAGTTACTCCGCAGGGACCTACGAGCAGTACTTC.